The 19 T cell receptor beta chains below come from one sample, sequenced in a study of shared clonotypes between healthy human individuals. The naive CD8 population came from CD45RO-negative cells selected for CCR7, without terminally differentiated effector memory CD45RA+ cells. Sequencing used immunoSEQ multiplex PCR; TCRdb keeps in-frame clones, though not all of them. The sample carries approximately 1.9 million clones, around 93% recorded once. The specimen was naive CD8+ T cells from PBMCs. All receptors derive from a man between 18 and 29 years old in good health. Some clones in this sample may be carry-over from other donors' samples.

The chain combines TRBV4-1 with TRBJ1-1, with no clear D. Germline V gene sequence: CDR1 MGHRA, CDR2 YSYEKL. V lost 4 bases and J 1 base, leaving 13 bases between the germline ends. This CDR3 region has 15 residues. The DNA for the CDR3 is TGCGCCAGCAGCCTTGGACGAGGTGGGAACACTGAAGCTTTCTTT. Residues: CASSLGRGGNTEAFF.

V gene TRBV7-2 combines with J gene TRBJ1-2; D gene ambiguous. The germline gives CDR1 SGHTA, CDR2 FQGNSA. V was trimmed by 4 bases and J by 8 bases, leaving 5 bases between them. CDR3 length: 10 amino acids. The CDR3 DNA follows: TGTGCCAGCAGCTCAGAGGGCTACACCTTC. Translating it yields CASSSEGYTF.

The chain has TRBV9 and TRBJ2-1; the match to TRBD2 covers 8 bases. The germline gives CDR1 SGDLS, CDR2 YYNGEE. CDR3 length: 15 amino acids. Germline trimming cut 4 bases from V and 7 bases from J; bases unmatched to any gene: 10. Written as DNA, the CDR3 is TGTGCCAGCAGCCATCGAACCGGGACTAGGAATGAGCAGTTCTTC. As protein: CASSHRTGTRNEQFF.

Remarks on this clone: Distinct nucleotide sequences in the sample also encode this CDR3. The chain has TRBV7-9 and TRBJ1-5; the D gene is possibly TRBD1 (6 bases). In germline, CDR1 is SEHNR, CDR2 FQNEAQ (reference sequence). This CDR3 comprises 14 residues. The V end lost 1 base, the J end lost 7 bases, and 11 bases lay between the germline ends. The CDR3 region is CASSLGGLGQPQHF. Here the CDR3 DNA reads TGTGCCAGCAGCTTAGGGGGGCTTGGACAGCCCCAGCATTTT.

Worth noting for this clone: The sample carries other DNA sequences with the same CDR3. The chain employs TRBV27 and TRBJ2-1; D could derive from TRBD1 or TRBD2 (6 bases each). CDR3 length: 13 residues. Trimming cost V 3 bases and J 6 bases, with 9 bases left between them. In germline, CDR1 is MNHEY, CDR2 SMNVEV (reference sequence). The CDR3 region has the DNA TGTGCCAGCAGTTTGACGGGGGCCAATGAGCAGTTCTTC. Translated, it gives CASSLTGANEQFF.

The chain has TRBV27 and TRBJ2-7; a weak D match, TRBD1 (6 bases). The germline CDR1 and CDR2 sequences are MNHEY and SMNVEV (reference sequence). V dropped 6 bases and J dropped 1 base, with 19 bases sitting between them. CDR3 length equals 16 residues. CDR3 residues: CASSPSSGTFSYEQYF. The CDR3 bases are TGTGCCAGCAGCCCGAGCTCCGGGACATTTTCCTACGAGCAGTACTTC.

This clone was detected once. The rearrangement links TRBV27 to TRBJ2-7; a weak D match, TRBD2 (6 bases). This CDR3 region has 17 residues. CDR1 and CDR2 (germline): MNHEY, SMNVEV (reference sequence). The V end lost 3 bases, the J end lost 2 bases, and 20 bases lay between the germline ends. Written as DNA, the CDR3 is TGTGCCAGCAGTTTCCCCCAGAGGAGGGCCGACCCCTACGAGCAGTACTTC. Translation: CASSFPQRRADPYEQYF.

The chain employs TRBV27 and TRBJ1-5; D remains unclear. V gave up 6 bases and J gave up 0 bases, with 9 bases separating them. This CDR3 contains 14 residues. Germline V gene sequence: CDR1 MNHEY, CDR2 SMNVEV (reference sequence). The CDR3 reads CASSSKYSNQPQHF. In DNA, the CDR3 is TGTGCCAGCAGCTCTAAGTATAGCAATCAGCCCCAGCATTTT.

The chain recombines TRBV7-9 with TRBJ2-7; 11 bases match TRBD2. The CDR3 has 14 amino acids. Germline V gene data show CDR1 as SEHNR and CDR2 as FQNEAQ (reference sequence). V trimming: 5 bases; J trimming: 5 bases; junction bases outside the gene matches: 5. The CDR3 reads CASSDSGRVDEQYF. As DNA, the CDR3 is TGTGCCAGCAGCGATAGCGGGAGGGTCGACGAGCAGTACTTC.

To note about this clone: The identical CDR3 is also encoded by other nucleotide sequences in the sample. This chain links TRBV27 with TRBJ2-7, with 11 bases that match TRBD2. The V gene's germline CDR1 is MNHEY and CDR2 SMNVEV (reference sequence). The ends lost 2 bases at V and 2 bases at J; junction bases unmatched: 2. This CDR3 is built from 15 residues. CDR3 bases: TGTGCCAGCAGTTTAGTACTAGCGGGAGCCTACGAGCAGTACTTC. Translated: CASSLVLAGAYEQYF.

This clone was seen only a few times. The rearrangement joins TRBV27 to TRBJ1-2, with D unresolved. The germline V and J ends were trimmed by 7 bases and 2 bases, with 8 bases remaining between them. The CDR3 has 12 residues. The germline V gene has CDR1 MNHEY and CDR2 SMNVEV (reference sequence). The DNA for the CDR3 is TGTGCCAGCAAGGACCTAAACTATGGCTACACCTTC. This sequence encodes CASKDLNYGYTF.

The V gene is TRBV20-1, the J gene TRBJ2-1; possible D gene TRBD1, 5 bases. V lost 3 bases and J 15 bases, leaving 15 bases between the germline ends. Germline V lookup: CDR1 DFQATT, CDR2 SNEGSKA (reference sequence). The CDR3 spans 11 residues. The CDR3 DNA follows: TGCAGTGCTAGGGACAACGCTACCCGGTTCTTC. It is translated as CSARDNATRFF.

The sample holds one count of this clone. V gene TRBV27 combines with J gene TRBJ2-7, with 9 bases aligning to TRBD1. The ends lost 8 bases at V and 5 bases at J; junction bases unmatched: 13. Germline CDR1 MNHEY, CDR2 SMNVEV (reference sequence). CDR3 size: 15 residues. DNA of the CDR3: TGTGCCAGCGGTCGTACCGGGACAGGGAGCCACGAGCAGTACTTC. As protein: CASGRTGTGSHEQYF.

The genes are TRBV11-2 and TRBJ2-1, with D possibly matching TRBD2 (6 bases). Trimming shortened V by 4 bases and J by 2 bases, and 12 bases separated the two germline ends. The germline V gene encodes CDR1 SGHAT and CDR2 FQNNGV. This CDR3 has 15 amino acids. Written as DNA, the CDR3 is TGTGCCAGCAGCTCAGGGAGGTCGACCTACAATGAGCAGTTCTTC. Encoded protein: CASSSGRSTYNEQFF.

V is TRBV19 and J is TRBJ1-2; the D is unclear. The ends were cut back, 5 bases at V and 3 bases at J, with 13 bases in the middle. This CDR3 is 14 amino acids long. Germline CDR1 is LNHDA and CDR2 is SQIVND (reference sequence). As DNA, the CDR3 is TGTGCCAGTAGTCCCCCAGCACCATACTATGGCTACACCTTC. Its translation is CASSPPAPYYGYTF.

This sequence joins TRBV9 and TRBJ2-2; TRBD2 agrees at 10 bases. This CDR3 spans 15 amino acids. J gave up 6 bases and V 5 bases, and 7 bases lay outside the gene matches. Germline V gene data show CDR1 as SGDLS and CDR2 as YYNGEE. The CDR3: CASRGKREGAGELFF. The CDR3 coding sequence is TGTGCCAGCAGGGGGAAGCGGGAGGGCGCCGGGGAGCTGTTTTTT.

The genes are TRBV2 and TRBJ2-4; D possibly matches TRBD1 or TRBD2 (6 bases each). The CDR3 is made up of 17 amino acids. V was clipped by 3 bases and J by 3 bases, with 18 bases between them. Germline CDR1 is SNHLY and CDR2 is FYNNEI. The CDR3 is CASSEERGDRGKNIQYF. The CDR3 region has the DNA TGTGCCAGCAGTGAGGAAAGGGGGGATAGGGGCAAAAACATTCAGTACTTC.

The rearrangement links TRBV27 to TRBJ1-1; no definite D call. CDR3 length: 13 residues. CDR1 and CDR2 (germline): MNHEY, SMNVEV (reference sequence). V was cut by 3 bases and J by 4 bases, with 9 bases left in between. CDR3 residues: CASSLGFGTEAFF. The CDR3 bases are TGTGCCAGCAGTTTGGGGTTTGGCACTGAAGCTTTCTTT.

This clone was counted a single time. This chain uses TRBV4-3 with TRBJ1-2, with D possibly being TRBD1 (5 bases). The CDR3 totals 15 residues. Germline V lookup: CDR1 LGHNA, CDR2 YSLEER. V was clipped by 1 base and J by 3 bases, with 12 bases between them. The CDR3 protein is CASSQAGPLYYGYTF. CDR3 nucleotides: TGCGCCAGCAGCCAAGCAGGGCCCTTGTACTATGGCTACACCTTC.